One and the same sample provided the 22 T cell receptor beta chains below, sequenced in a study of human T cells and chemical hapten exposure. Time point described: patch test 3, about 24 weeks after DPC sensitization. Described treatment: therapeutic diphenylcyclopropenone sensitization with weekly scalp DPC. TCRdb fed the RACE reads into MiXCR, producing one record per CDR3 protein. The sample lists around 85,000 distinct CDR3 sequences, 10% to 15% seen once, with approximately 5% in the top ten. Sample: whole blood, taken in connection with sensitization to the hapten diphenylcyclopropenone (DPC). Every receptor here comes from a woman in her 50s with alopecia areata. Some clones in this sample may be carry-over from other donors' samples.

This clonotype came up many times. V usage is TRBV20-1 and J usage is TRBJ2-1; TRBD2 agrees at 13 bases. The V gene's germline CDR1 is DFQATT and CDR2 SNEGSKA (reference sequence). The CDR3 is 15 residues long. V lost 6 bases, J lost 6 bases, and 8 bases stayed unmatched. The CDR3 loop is CSAGTSGKGFNEQFF. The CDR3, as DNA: TGCAGTGCAGGGACTAGCGGGAAGGGTTTCAATGAGCAGTTCTTC.

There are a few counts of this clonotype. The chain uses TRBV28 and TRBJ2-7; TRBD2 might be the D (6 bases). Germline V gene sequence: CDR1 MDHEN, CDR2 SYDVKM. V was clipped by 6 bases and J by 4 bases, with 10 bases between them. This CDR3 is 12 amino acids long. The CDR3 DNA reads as TGTGCCAGCAGCGGGACTTATTACGAGCAGTACTTC. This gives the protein CASSGTYYEQYF.

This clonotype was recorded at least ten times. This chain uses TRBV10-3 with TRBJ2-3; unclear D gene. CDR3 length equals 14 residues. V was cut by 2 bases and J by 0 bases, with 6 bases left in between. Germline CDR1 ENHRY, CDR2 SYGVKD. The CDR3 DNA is TGTGCCATCAGTGAGGGCGGCAGCACAGATACGCAGTATTTT. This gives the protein CAISEGGSTDTQYF.

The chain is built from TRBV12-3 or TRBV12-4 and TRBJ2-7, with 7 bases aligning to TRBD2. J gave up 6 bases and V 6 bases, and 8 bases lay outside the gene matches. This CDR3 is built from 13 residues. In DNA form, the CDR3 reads TGTGCCAGCAGAAACCGGGACTACGGCGAGCAGTACTTC. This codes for CASRNRDYGEQYF.

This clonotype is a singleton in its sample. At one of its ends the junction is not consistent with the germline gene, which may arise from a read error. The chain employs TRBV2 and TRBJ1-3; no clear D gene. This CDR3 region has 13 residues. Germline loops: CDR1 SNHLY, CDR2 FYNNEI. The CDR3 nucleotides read TGTACCAGCTGCTGGAGCTCTGGAAACACCATATATTTT. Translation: CTSCWSSGNTIYF. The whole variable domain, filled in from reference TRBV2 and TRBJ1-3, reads EPEVTQTPSHQVTQMGQEVILRCVPISNHLYFYWYRQILGQKVEFLVSFYNNEISEKSEIFDDQFSVERPDGSNFTLKIRSTKLEDSAMYFCTSCWSSGNTIYFGEGSWLTVV.

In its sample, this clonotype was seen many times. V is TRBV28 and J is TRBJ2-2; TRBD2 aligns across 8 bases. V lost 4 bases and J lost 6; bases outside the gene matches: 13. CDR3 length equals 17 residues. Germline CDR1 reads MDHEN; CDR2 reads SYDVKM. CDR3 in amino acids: CASSSPRGTSGAGELFF. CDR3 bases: TGTGCCAGCAGTTCCCCCCGAGGGACTAGTGGAGCCGGGGAGCTGTTTTTT.

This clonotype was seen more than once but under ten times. As DNA, the CDR3 is TGTGCCAGCAGTGAAATACGCTCCTACAATGAGCAGTTCTTC. This translates into CASSEIRSYNEQFF. J is TRBJ2-1 and V is TRBV28; the D is unclear. CDR1 is MDHEN and CDR2 is SYDVKM in the germline V gene. The CDR3 length is 14 residues. V lost 5 bases and J lost 0, with 8 bases in between.

DNA for the CDR3: TGTGCCAGCAGAGGGACAGGGGGCCAGCCCCAGCATTTT. This encodes CASRGTGGQPQHF. The J gene is TRBJ1-5, the V gene TRBV2; 12 bases line up with TRBD1. This CDR3 has 13 amino acids. Germline V gene sequence: CDR1 SNHLY, CDR2 FYNNEI. After removal of 6 bases from V and 7 bases from J, the junction contained 1 base not matched to a gene.

CDR3 residues: CASSYSDKQETQYF. CDR3 sequence (DNA): TGTGCCAGCAGTTACTCCGACAAACAAGAGACCCAGTACTTC. This chain uses TRBV6-5 with TRBJ2-5; D gene unclear. Germline V gene data show CDR1 as MNHEY and CDR2 as SVGAGI. The CDR3 loop spans 14 amino acids. V dropped 0 bases and J dropped 2 bases, with 7 bases sitting between them.

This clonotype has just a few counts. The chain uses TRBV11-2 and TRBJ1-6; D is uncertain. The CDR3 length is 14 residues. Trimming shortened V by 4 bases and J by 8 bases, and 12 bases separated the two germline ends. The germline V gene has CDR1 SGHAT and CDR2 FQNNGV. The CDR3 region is CASSSTSPYSPLHF. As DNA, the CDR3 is TGTGCCAGCAGCTCGACTTCCCCTTATTCACCCCTCCACTTT.

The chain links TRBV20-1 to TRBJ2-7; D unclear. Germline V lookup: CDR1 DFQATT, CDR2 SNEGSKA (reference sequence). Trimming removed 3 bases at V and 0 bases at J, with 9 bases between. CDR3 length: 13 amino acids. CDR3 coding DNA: TGCAGTGCTAGCGGGTTAAGCTCCTACGAGCAGTACTTC. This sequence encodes CSASGLSSYEQYF.

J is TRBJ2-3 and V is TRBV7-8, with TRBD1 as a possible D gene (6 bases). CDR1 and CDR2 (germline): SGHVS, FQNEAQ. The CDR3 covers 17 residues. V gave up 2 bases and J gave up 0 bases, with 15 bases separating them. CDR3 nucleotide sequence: TGTGCCAGCAGCTTAAATCCAGGGGCCGATAGCACAGATACGCAGTATTTT. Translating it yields CASSLNPGADSTDTQYF. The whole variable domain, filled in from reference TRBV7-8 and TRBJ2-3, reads GAGVSQSPRYKVAKRGQDVALRCDPISGHVSLFWYQQALGQGPEFLTYFQNEAQLDKSGLPSDRFFAERPEGSVSTLKIQRTQQEDSAVYLCASSLNPGADSTDTQYFGPGTRLTVL.

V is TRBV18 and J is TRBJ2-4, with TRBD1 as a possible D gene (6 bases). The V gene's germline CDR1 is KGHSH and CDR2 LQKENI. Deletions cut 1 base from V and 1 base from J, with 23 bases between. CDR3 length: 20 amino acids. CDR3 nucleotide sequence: TGTGCCAGCTCACCACTGGGGCCCAATACTGGGGGCGCGGCCAAAAACATTCAGTACTTC. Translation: CASSPLGPNTGGAAKNIQYF.

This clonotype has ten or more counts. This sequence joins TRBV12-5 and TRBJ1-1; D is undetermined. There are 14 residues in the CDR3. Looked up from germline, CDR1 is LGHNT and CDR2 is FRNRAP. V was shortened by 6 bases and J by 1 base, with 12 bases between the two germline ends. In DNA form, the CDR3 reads TGTGCTAGTGGCCCTGGTGACGCGAACACTGAAGCTTTCTTT. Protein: CASGPGDANTEAFF.

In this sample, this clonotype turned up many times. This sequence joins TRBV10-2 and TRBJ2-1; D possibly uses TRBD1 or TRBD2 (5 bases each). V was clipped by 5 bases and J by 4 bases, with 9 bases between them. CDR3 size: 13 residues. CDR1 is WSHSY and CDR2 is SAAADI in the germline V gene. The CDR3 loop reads CASSTEGYNEQFF. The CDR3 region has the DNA TGCGCCAGCAGTACCGAGGGGTACAATGAGCAGTTCTTC.

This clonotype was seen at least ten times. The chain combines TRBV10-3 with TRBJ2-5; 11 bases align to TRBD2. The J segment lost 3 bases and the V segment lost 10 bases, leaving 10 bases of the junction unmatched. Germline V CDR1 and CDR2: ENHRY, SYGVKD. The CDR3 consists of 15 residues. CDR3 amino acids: CATLGTSGPKETQYF. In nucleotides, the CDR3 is TGTGCCACCCTCGGGACTAGCGGACCTAAAGAGACCCAGTACTTC.

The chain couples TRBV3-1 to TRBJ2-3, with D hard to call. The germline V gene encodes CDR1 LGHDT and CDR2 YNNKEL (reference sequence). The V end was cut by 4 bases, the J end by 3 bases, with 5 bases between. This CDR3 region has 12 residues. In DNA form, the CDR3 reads TGTGCCAGCAGCCGTAGAACAGATACGCAGTATTTT. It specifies CASSRRTDTQYF.

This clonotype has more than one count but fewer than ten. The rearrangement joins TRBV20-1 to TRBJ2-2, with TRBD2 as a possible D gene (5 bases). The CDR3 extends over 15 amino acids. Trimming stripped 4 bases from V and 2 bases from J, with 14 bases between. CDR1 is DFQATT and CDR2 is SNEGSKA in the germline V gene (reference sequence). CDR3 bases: TGCAGTGCTATCGGCGGCGGGCCTAACACCGGGGAGCTGTTTTTT. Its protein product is CSAIGGGPNTGELFF.

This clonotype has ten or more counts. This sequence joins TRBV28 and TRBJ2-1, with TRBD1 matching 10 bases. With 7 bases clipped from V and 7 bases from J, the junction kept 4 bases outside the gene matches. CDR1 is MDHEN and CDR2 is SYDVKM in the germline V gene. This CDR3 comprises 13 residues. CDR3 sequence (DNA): TGTGCCAGCATCTGGACAGGGGGGAATGAGCAGTTCTTC. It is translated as CASIWTGGNEQFF. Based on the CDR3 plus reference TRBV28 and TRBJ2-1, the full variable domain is DVKVTQSSRYLVKRTGEKVFLECVQDMDHENMFWYRQDPGLGLRLIYFSYDVKMKEKGDIPEGYSVSREKKERFSLILESASTNQTSMYLCASIWTGGNEQFFGPGTRLTVL.

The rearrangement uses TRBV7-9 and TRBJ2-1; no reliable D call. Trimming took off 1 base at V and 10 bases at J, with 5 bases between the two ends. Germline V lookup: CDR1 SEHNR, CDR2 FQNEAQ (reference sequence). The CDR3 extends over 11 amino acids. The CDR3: CASSLELEQFF. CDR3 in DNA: TGTGCCAGCAGCTTAGAACTAGAGCAGTTCTTC.

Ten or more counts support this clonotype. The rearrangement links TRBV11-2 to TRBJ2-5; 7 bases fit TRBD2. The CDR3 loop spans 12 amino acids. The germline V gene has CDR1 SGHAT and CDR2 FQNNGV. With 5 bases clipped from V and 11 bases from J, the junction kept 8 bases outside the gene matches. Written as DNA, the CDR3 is TGTGCCAGCAGCCGAAGCCCGGGACTACAGTACTTC. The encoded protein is CASSRSPGLQYF.

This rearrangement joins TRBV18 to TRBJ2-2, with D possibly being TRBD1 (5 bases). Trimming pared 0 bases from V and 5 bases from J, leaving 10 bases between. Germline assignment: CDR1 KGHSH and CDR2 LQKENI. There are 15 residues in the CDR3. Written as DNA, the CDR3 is TGTGCCAGCTCACCACCGGGGCCAGGGACCGGGGAGCTGTTTTTT. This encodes CASSPPGPGTGELFF.